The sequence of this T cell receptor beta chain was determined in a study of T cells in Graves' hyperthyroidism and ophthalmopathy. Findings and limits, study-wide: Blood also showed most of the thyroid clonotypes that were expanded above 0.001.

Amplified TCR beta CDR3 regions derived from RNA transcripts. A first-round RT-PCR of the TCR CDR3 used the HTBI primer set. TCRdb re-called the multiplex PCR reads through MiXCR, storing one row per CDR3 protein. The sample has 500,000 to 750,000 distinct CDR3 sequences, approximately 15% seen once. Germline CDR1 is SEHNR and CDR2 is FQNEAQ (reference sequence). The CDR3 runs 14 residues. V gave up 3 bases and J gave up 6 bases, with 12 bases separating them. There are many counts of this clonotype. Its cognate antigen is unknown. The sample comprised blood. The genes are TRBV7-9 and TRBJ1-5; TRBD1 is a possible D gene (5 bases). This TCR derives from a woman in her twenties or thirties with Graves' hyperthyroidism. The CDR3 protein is CASSFGQSGQPQHF. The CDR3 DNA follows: TGTGCCAGCAGCTTCGGACAATCGGGTCAGCCCCAGCATTTT.